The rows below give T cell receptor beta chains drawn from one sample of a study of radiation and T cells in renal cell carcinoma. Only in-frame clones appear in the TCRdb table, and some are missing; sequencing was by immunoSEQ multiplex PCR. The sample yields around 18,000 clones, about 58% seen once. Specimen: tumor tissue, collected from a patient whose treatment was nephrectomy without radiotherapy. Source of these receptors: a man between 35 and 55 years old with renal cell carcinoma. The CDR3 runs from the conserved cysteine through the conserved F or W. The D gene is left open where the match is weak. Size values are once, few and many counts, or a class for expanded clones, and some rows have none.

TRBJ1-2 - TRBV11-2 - CASSLVGGEGYTF TGTGCCAGCAGCTTAGTCGGGGGCGAAGGCTACACCTTC
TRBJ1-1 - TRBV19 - CASSRTISNTEAFF TGTGCCAGTAGCAGGACTATTTCGAACACTGAAGCTTTCTTT
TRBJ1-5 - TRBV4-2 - CASSQEFWEGVGNQPQHF TGTGCCAGCAGCCAAGAGTTTTGGGAAGGGGTTGGCAATCAGCCCCAGCATTTT
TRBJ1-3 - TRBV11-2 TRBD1 CASSLDLRTGEGNTIYF TGTGCCAGCAGCTTAGATCTCCGGACAGGGGAAGGAAACACCATATATTTT
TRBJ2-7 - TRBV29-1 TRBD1 CSVEVDRGPGGEQYF TGCAGCGTTGAAGTCGACAGGGGGCCCGGAGGAGAGCAGTACTTC
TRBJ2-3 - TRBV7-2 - CASGRGDSTDTQYF TGTGCCAGCGGGAGAGGAGATAGCACAGATACGCAGTATTTT
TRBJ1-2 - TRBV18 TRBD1 CASSPERQGAYYGYTF TGTGCCAGCTCACCAGAAAGACAGGGGGCCTACTATGGCTACACCTTC
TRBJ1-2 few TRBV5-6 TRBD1 CASLATGDHGYTF TGTGCCAGCCTCGCGACAGGGGATCATGGCTACACCTTC
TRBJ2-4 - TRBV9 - CASSSVGGRDIQYF TGTGCCAGCAGCTCAGTGGGGGGGCGAGACATTCAGTACTTC
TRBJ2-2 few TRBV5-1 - CASSLIVQGGTGELFF TGCGCCAGCAGCTTAATAGTTCAGGGTGGCACCGGGGAGCTGTTTTTT
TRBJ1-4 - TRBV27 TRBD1 CASRPTGVIATNEKLFF TGTGCCAGCAGGCCCACAGGGGTAATTGCAACTAATGAAAAACTGTTTTTT
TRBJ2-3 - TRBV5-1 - CASSSGVTDTQYF TGCGCCAGCAGCTCGGGGGTCACAGATACGCAGTATTTT
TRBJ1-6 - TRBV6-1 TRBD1 CASSEATGGGSPLHF TGTGCCAGCAGTGAAGCGACAGGGGGCGGATCACCCCTCCACTTT
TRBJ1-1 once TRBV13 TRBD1 CASSADRLVTEAFF TGTGCCAGCAGCGCGGACAGGTTGGTCACTGAAGCTTTCTTT
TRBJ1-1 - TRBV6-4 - CASSDGERTEAFF TGTGCCAGCAGTGACGGGGAGAGGACTGAAGCTTTCTTT
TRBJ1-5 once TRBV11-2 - CASSLDRVNQPQHF TGTGCCAGCAGCTTAGACAGGGTGAATCAGCCCCAGCATTTT
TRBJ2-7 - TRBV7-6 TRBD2 CASSPLAGESSYEQYF TGTGCCAGCAGCCCCCTAGCGGGGGAAAGCTCCTACGAGCAGTACTTC
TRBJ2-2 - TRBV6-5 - CASSSSQVSSGELFF -
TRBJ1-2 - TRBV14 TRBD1 CASSHRTGMSYGYTF TGTGCCAGCAGCCACCGGACAGGGATGAGCTATGGCTACACCTTC
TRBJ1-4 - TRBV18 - CASSPSQAQTGEKLFF TGTGCCAGCTCACCATCCCAGGCCCAAACGGGTGAAAAACTGTTTTTT
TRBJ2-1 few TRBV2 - CASGGGGSSYNEQFF TGTGCCAGCGGTGGGGGCGGGAGCTCCTACAATGAGCAGTTCTTC